This T cell receptor (beta chain) was sequenced in a study of T cells in Graves' hyperthyroidism and ophthalmopathy. Across the whole study: The blood sample was taken at first diagnosis, before treatment began. General study results and limits: Separating ophthalmopathy from stable hyperthyroidism was achieved by a 13 V-J model.

Hyperthyroidism was newly diagnosed in patients aged 18 to 65 (duration under 2 months). This clonotype occurred a few times. Its antigen is still unknown. Researchers took RNA transcripts and amplified the TCR beta CDR3 regions from them. The HTBI set primed first-round TCR CDR3 RT-PCR. TCRdb re-called the multiplex PCR reads through MiXCR, storing one row per CDR3 protein. The data contain some 460,000 distinct CDR3 sequences, around a sixth of them singletons. Germline CDR1 is SEHNR and CDR2 is FQNEAQ (reference sequence). The V and J ends lost 5 bases and 0 bases, in that order; junction bases with no gene match: 8. There are 17 residues in the CDR3.

The TCR was taken from a woman aged 18-35 years with Graves' hyperthyroidism. The sequenced sample consisted of blood. This chain links TRBV7-9 with TRBJ2-1; 9 nucleotides align to TRBD2. CDR3 bases: TGTGCCAGCAGCATGAAGACTAGCGGCAGCTCCTACAATGAGCAGTTCTTC. Its translation is CASSMKTSGSSYNEQFF. The full variable domain, completed using reference TRBV7-9 and TRBJ2-1, is DTGVSQNPRHKITKRGQNVTFRCDPISEHNRLYWYRQTLGQGPEFLTYFQNEAQLEKSRLLSDRFSAERPKGSFSTLEIQRTEQGDSAMYLCASSMKTSGSSYNEQFFGPGTRLTVL.